Presented here are 3 T cell receptor beta chains from one specimen sequenced in a study of spatial heterogeneity in lung cancer. TCRdb called the 5' RACE reads again in MiXCR, with one record for every CDR3 protein. The repertoire holds about 25,000 distinct CDR3 sequences, 6% seen once, with around 21% in the top ten. Time point reported: blood at routine non-recurrence follow-up after resection. Tumor, nontumor lung or frozen PBMC supplied whole RNA that was sequenced unsorted. Sequenced material: PBMCs, taken at follow-up. These receptors were taken from a male donor with early-stage non-small cell lung cancer.

The V call is TRBV6-6, the J call TRBJ1-6; D is perhaps TRBD1 (5 bases). The CDR3 runs to 15 residues. Trimming took 3 bases from V and 7 from J, leaving 13 bases between them. The V gene's germline CDR1 is MNHNY and CDR2 SVGAGI (reference sequence). Written as DNA, the CDR3 is TGTGCCAGCAGTTATGGTGGGACCGTAAATTCACCCCTCCACTTT. Residues: CASSYGGTVNSPLHF.

The rearrangement links TRBV4-2 to TRBJ1-6, with a weak D call TRBD1 (5 bases). Trimming stripped 0 bases from V and 4 bases from J, with 10 bases between. This CDR3 contains 16 residues. Germline loops: CDR1 LGHNA, CDR2 YNFKEQ. The CDR3 loop reads CASSQDAGQYNSPLHF. For the CDR3, the DNA is TGTGCCAGCAGCCAAGATGCAGGGCAATATAATTCACCCCTCCACTTT.

This clonotype was counted at least ten times. This rearrangement joins TRBV24-1 to TRBJ2-1, with unresolved D. There are 14 residues in the CDR3. CDR1 and CDR2 from the germline V gene are KGHDR and SFDVKD. Between the trimmed V and J ends, which lost 2 bases and 8 bases, there was a span of 12 bases. Here the CDR3 reads CATSDSNTEDEQFF. CDR3 bases: TGTGCCACCAGTGATTCTAATACAGAGGATGAGCAGTTCTTC.